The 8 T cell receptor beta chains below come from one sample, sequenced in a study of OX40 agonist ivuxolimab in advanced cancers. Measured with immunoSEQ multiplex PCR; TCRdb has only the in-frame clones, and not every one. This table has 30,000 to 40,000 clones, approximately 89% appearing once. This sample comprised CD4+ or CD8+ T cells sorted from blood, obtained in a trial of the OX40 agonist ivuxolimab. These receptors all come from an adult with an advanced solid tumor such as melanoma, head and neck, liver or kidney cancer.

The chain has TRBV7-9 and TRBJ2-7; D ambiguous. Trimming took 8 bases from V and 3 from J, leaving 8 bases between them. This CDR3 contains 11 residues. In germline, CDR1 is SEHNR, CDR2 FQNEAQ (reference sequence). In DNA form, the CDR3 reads TGTGCCAGCTCAATGGGCTACGAGCAGTACTTC. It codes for CASSMGYEQYF.

This CDR3 reads CAISPPGLAGAEQFF. CDR3 nucleotide sequence: TGTGCCATCAGCCCTCCGGGACTAGCGGGGGCTGAGCAGTTCTTC. The V call is TRBV10-3, the J call TRBJ2-1, with 14 bases matching TRBD2. V lost 6 bases, J lost 9 bases, and 7 bases stayed unmatched. This CDR3 has 15 residues. From germline, CDR1 is ENHRY and CDR2 SYGVKD.

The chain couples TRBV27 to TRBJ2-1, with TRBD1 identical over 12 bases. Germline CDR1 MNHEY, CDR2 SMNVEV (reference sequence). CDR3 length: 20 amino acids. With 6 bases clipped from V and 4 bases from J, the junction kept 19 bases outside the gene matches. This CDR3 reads CASRNLGTGGYKSSYNEQFF. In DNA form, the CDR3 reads TGTGCCAGCAGAAATCTAGGGACAGGGGGCTATAAATCCTCTTACAATGAGCAGTTCTTC.

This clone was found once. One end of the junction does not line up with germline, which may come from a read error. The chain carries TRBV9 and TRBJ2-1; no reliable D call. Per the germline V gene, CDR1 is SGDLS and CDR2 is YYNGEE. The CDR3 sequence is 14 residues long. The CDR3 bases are TGTGCCAGCAGCGTTGAAAACGCGTACACTGAGCAGTTCTTC. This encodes CASSVENAYTEQFF.

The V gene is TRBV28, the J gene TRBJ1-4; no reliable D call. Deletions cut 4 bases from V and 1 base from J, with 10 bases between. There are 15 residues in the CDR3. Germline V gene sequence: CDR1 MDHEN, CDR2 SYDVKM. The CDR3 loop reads CASSSTTLTNEKLFF. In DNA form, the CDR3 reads TGTGCCAGCAGTTCAACCACCTTAACTAATGAAAAACTGTTTTTT.

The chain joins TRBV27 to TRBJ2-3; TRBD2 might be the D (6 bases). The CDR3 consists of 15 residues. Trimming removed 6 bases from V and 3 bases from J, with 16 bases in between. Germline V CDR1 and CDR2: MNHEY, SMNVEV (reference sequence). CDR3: CASSNFGGQTDTQYF. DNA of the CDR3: TGTGCCAGCAGCAATTTCGGAGGGCAGACAGATACGCAGTATTTT.

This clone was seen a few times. The chain's CDR3 is CASSILYGPQETQYF. Written as DNA, the CDR3 is TGTGCCAGTAGTATTCTCTATGGTCCCCAAGAGACCCAGTACTTC. The chain has TRBV19 and TRBJ2-5; D call uncertain. Germline V gene sequence: CDR1 LNHDA, CDR2 SQIVND (reference sequence). V was cut by 3 bases and J by 1 base, with 12 bases left in between. This CDR3 comprises 15 residues.

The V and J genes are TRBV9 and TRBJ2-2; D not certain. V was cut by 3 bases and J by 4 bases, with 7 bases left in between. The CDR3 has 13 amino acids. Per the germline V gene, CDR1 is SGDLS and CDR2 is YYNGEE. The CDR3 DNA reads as TGTGCCAGCAGCGGCCTACGCACCGGGGAGCTGTTTTTT. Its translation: CASSGLRTGELFF.